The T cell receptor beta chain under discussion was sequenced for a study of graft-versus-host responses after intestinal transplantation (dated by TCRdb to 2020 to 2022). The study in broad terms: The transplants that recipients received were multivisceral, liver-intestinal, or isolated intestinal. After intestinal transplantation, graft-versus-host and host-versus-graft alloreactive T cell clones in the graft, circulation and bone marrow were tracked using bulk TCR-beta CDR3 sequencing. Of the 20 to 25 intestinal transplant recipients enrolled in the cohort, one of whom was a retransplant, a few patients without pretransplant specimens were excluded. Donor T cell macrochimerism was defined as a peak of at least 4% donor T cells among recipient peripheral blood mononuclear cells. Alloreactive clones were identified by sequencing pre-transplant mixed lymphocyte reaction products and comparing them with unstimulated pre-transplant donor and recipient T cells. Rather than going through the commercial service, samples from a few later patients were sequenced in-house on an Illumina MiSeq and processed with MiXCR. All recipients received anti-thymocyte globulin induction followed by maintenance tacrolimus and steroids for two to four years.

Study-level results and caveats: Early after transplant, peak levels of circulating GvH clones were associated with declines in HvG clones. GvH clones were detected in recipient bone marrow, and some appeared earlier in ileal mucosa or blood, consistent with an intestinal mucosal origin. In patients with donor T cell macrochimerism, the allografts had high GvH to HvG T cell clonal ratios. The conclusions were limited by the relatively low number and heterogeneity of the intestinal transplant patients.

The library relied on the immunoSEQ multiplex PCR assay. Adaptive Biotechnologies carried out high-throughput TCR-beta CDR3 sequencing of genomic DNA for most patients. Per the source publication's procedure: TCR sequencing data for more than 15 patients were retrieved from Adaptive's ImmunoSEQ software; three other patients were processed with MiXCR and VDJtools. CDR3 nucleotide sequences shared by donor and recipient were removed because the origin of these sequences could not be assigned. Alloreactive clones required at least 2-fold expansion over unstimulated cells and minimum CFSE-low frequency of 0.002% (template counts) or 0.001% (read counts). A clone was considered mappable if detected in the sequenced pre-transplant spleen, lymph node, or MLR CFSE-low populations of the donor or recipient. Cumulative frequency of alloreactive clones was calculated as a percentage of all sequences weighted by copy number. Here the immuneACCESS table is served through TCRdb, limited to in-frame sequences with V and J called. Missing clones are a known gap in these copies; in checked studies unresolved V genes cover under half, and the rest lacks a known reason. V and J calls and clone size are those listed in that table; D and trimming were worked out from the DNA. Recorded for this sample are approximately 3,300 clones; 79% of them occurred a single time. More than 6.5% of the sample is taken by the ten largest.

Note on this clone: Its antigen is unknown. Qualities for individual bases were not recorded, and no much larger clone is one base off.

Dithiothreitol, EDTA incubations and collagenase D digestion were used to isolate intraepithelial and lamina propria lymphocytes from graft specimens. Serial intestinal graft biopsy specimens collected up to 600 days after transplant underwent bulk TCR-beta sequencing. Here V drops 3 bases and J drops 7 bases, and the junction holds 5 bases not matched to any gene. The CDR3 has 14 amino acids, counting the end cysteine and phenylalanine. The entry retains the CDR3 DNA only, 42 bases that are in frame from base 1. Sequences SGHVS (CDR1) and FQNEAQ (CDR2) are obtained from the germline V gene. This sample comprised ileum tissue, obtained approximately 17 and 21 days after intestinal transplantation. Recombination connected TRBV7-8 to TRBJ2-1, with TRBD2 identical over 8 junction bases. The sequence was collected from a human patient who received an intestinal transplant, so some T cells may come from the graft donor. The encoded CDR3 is CASSFAGGWNEQFF. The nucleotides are TGTGCCAGCAGCTTTGCGGGGGGATGGAATGAGCAGTTCTTC. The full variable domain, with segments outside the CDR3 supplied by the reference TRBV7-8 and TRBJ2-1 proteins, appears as GAGVSQSPRYKVAKRGQDVALRCDPISGHVSLFWYQQALGQGPEFLTYFQNEAQLDKSGLPSDRFFAERPEGSVSTLKIQRTQQEDSAVYLCASSFAGGWNEQFFGPGTRLTVL.